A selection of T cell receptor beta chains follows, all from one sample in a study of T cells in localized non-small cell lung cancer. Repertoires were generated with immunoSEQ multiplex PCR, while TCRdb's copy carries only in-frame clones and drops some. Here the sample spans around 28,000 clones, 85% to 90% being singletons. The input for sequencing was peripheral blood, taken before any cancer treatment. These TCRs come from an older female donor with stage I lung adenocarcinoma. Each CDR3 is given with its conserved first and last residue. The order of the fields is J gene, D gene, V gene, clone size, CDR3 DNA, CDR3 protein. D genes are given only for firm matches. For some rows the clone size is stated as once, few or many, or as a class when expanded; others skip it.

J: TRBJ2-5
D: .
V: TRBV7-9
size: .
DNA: TGTGCCAGCAGCTTCAGACACCCCCAAGAGACCCAGTACTTC
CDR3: CASSFRHPQETQYF

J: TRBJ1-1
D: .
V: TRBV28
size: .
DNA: TGTGCCAGCAGTTTAGGGCCCTGGGACGAAACTTTCTTT
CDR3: CASSLGPWDETFF

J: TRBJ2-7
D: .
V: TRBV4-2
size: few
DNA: TGTGCCAGCAGCCAAGAAGGCGGGACCTACGAGCAGTACTTC
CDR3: CASSQEGGTYEQYF

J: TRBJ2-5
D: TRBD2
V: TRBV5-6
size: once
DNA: TGTGCCAGCAGCTTTGGGACTAGCGGGGCCCAAGAGACCCAGTACTTC
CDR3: CASSFGTSGAQETQYF

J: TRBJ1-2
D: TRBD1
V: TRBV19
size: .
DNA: TGTGCCAGTAGTCCTACGCCCGACAGGGAATATGGCTACACCTTC
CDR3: CASSPTPDREYGYTF

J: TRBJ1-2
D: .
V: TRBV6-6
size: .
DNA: TGTGCCAGCAGTTACTATAGGGACTACGGCAACTACACCTTC
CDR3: CASSYYRDYGNYTF

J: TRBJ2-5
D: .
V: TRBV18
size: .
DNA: TGTGCCAGCTCACCACCCCTAGGCCAAGAGACCCAGTACTTC
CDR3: CASSPPLGQETQYF

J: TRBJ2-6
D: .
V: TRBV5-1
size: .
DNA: TGCGCCAGCAGCTACATATCAGGGTCTGGGGCCAACGTCCTGACTTTC
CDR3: CASSYISGSGANVLTF

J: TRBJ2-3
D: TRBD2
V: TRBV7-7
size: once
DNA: TGTGCCAGCAGCCCAGGGGCTAGCGGGAGTTCAGATACGCAGTATTTT
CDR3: CASSPGASGSSDTQYF

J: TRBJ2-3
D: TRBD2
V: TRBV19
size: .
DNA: TGTGCCAGTAGTAAATGGACTAGCGGGAGGGCAGATACGCAGTATTTT
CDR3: CASSKWTSGRADTQYF

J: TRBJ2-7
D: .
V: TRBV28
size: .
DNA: TGTGCCAGCAGTGTCAAGTACGAGCAGTACTTC
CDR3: CASSVKYEQYF

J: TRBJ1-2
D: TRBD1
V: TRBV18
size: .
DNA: TGTGCCAGCTCACCACAAGGGGGCAACCATGGCTACACCTTC
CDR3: CASSPQGGNHGYTF

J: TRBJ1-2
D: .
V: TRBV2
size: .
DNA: TGTGCCAGCAGTGAAGACCCGACGGCAAACTATGGCTACACCTTC
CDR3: CASSEDPTANYGYTF

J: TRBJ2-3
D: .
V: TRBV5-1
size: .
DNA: TGCGCCAGCAGCCGACTAGATCCCACAGATACGCAGTATTTT
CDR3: CASSRLDPTDTQYF

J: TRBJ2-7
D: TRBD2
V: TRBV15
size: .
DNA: TGTGCCACCAGCAGAGCCCTTGCTAGCGGGAGGGCCTGGGAGCAGTACTTC
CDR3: CATSRALASGRAWEQYF

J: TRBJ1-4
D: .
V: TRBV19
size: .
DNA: TGTGCCAGTAGTGGGGTCGGGACTAATGAAAAACTGTTTTTT
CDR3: CASSGVGTNEKLFF

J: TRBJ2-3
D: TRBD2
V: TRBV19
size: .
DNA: TGTGCCAGTAGTCAGACTAGCGGGAGCGGGACAGATACGCAGTATTTT
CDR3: CASSQTSGSGTDTQYF

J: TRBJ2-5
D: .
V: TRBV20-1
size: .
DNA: TGCAGTGCTAGGGTCAGGGAGACCCAGTACTTC
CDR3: CSARVRETQYF

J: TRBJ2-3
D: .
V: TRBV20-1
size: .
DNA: TGCAGTGCCTACACAGATACGCAGTATTTT
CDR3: CSAYTDTQYF

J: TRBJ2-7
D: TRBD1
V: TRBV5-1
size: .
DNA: TGCGCCAGCACCCCGGGACAGGGTATTACCTACGAGCAGTACTTC
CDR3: CASTPGQGITYEQYF

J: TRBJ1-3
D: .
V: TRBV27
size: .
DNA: TGTGCCAGCAGCCCAGGCCGGGGGGCTTCTGGAAACACCATATATTTT
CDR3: CASSPGRGASGNTIYF

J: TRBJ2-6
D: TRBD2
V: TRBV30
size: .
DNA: TGTGCCTGGAGTGTATGGGGGGGTGTTAGCTCTGGGGCCAACGTCCTGACTTTC
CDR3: CAWSVWGGVSSGANVLTF

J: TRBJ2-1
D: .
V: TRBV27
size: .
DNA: TGTGCCAGCAGTCCCTTCCGTGGCTCCTACAATGAGCAGTTCTTC
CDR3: CASSPFRGSYNEQFF

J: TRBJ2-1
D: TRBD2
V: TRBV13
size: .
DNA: TGTGCCAGCAGCTCCCGACTAGCGGTATACAATGAGCAGTTCTTC
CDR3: CASSSRLAVYNEQFF

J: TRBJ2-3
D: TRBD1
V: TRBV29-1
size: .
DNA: TGCAGCGTTACGACGGAGACAGGGGGTCCGCTGGGCACAGATACGCAGTATTTT
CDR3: CSVTTETGGPLGTDTQYF

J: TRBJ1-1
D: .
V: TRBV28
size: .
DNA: TGTGCCAGCAGTTCCGTAGGGTTCGGCACTGAAGCTTTCTTT
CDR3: CASSSVGFGTEAFF

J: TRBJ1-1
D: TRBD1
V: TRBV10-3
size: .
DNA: TGTGCCATGCGACAGGGGGACGAGGGTGAAGCTTTCTTT
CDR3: CAMRQGDEGEAFF

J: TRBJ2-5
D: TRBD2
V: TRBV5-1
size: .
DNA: TGCGCCAGCAGCAGGAGCGGGAGCCAGTACCAAGAGACCCAGTACTTC
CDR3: CASSRSGSQYQETQYF

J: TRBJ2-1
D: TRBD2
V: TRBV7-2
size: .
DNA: TGTGCCAGCAGCTTAGGAGGGGTAGCGGGGACATACAATGAGCAGTTCTTC
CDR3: CASSLGGVAGTYNEQFF

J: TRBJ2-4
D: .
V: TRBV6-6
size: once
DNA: TGTGCCAGCAGAGGCAGGGATGGTAAAAACATTCAGTACTTC
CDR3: CASRGRDGKNIQYF

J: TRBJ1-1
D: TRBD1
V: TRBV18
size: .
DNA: TGTGCCAGCTCACCAGCAGGGACAGCGAACACTGAAGCTTTCTTT
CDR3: CASSPAGTANTEAFF

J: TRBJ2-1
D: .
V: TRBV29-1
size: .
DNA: TGCAGCTCCCGGGGGAGGTCCTCCTACAATGAGCAGTTCTTC
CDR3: CSSRGRSSYNEQFF

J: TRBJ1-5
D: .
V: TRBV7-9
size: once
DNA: TGTGCCAGCTGTCCCGGGGCGGGTCAGCCCCAGCATTTT
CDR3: CASCPGAGQPQHF

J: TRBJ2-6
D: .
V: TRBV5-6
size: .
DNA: TGTGCCAGCAGCCTCCGGTCCCGCCACGCCTCTGGGGCCAACGTCCTGACTTTC
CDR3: CASSLRSRHASGANVLTF

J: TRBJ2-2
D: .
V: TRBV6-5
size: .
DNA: TGTGCCAGCAGTACTCTAGCCGGGGAGCTGTTTTTT
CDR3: CASSTLAGELFF

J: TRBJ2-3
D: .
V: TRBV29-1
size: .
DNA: TGCAGCGTTGGCTGGGCGGGAAAGTCAGATACGCAGTATTTT
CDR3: CSVGWAGKSDTQYF

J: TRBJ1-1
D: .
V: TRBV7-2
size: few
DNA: TGTGCCAGCAGCCCCCATGGCCCGAACACTGAAGCTTTCTTT
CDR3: CASSPHGPNTEAFF

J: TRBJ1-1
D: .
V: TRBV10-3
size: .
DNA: TGTGCCATCAGTGAAAGGGCCGAGCAGCTCACTGAAGCTTTCTTT
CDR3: CAISERAEQLTEAFF

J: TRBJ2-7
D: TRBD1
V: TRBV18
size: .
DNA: TGTGCCAGCTCACCACCGTTTGGTGTGGGACAGGGATCCTACGAGCAGTACTTC
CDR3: CASSPPFGVGQGSYEQYF